This T cell receptor beta chain appears in the sequencing data of a study of blood T cell repertoires in COVID-19. CDR3 length: 18 amino acids. Germline V gene lookup returns CDR1 KGHDR and CDR2 SFDVKD. V dropped 3 bases and J dropped 4 bases, with 21 bases sitting between them. This clone was recorded once. Libraries were prepared by immunoSEQ multiplex PCR; TCRdb keeps only in-frame clonotypes and omits some of them. The sample includes roughly 67,000 clones, approximately 87% seen only once; the top ten take just under 4.5%. Sequencing input: peripheral blood. The sequence came from a man aged 45-65 years with active COVID-19. The rearrangement joins TRBV24-1 to TRBJ1-3, with TRBD1 as a possible D gene (5 bases). The CDR3 DNA is TGTGCCACCAGTGATACTTCCCGGGACTGCCTCGAAGGAAACACCATATATTTT. This gives the protein CATSDTSRDCLEGNTIYF.